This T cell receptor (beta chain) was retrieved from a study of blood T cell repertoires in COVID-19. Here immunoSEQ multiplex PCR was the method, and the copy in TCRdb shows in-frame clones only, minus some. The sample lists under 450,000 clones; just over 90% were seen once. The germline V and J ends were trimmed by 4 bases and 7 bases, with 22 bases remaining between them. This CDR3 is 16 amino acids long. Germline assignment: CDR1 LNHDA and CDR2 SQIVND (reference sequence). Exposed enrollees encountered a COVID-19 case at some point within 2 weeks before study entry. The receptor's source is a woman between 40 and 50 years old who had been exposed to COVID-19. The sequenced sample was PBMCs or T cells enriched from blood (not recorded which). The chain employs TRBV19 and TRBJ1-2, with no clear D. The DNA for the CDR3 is TGTGCCAGTAGTAAGCCCGGCCGAGGGCCCTTCCGTGGCTACACCTTC. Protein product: CASSKPGRGPFRGYTF.